These T cell receptor beta chains were read from a single sample in a study of T cells in Graves' hyperthyroidism and ophthalmopathy. In TCRdb, the multiplex PCR reads were re-called with MiXCR into one record per CDR3 protein. The data contain approximately 600,000 distinct CDR3 sequences, approximately 15% of them singletons. The sequencing sample was made of blood. These receptors were collected from a woman in her late teens or twenties with Graves' ophthalmopathy. CDR3s include the opening cysteine and the closing phenylalanine or tryptophan. The D gene is left open where the match is weak. The size entry is marked missing in some rows and otherwise reads once, few, many or a size class.

clone size	D gene	V gene	J gene	CDR3 DNA	CDR3 protein
.	TRBD2	TRBV19	TRBJ2-7	TGTGCCAGTAGTATAAGAGTAGCGGGAGGTAGGTCCCACGAGCAGTACTTC	CASSIRVAGGRSHEQYF
many	.	TRBV3-1	TRBJ2-7	TGTGCCAGCAGTCGCTATACCTACGAGCAGTACTTC	CASSRYTYEQYF
.	TRBD1	TRBV6-1	TRBJ1-2	TGTGCCAGCAGTGAAGGACAGGGCAGGACCTATGGCTACACCTTC	CASSEGQGRTYGYTF
many	.	TRBV7-9	TRBJ2-7	TGTGCCAGCAGCTTGGGGGGCAGGGGACAGTCCTACGAGCAGTACTTC	CASSLGGRGQSYEQYF
many	TRBD2	TRBV6-1	TRBJ2-3	TGTGCCAGCAGTGACGGGCCGTTGGGACTAGCGTCTAGCACAGATACGCAGTATTTT	CASSDGPLGLASSTDTQYF
many	TRBD2	TRBV18	TRBJ2-1	TGTGCCAGCTCACCACGTTTAACTAGCGGGAATGTTGAGCAGTTCTTC	CASSPRLTSGNVEQFF
many	.	TRBV2	TRBJ2-1	TGTGCCAGCAGTGGTTACGGCTTGTCGAGCTCCTACAATGAGCAGTTCTTC	CASSGYGLSSSYNEQFF
many	TRBD2	TRBV28	TRBJ2-3	TGTGCCAGCAGTCCAACCCTTCCCCAACTAGCGGGAGGGCCCGAGGCTCCAGATACGCAGTATTTT	CASSPTLPQLAGGPEAPDTQYF
few	TRBD1	TRBV20-1	TRBJ2-7	TGCAGTGCTAGATTACCGGGACAGGGAGGCTACGAGCAGTACTTC	CSARLPGQGGYEQYF
few	TRBD2	TRBV6-2/TRBV6-3	TRBJ2-5	TGTGCCAGCAGTTACGTGCAGGGACTAGTTCAAGAGACCCAGTACTTC	CASSYVQGLVQETQYF
.	TRBD2	TRBV6-1	TRBJ2-2	TGTGCCAGCAGACCAATAGCGGGAGCGGGCGGGGAGCTGTTTTTT	CASRPIAGAGGELFF
many	.	TRBV7-3	TRBJ2-6	TGTGCCAGCAGCTTAGGAGTAGGGACGGGAGGGGCCAACGTCCTGACTTTC	CASSLGVGTGGANVLTF
many	.	TRBV6-6	TRBJ1-1	TGTGCCAGCAGTTACTCGATGACAGGTATAGGCACTGAAGCTTTCTTT	CASSYSMTGIGTEAFF
many	.	TRBV7-6	TRBJ1-2	TGTGCCAGCAGCTTCGGACAGACTCCTACTATGGGCTACACCTTC	CASSFGQTPTMGYTF
few	TRBD2	TRBV12-3/TRBV12-4	TRBJ2-1	TGTGCCAGCAAACGGACTAGCGGGTACTCTAAGCAGTTCTTC	CASKRTSGYSKQFF
many	.	TRBV27	TRBJ1-5	TGTGCCAGCAGTCCCAGTCAGGGGCTGAGCAATCAGCCCCAGCATTTT	CASSPSQGLSNQPQHF
.	TRBD1	TRBV10-3	TRBJ2-3	TGTGCCATCAGTGACAAACCCCGGGACAGGGACACAGATACGCAGTATTTT	CAISDKPRDRDTDTQYF
many	.	TRBV3-1	TRBJ1-2	TGTGCCAGCAGCCAAGAAGGAGCCGACAGGGGCTACACCTTC	CASSQEGADRGYTF
few	TRBD2	TRBV10-3	TRBJ2-7	TGTGCCATCAGTGGACAGGCGCCGGGACTAGCGGGAGTTGAGCAGTACTTC	CAISGQAPGLAGVEQYF
many	.	TRBV6-1	TRBJ2-3	TGTGCCAGCACGCCCGGTCGGGTAAAGACAGATACGCAGTATTTT	CASTPGRVKTDTQYF
.	TRBD1	TRBV20-1	TRBJ1-5	TGCAGTGCCGCCGCCGGGACAGGGAGTCCCAATCAGCCCCAGCATTTT	CSAAAGTGSPNQPQHF
many	.	TRBV9	TRBJ2-3	TGTGCCAGCAGCGTAGCCGACAGGAGCACAGATACGCAGTATTTT	CASSVADRSTDTQYF
few	TRBD1	TRBV4-1	TRBJ2-5	TGCGCCAGCAGCCAAGACGACAGGGGGTTAGAGACCCAGTACTTC	CASSQDDRGLETQYF
.	.	TRBV5-4	TRBJ1-2	TGTGCCAGCAGCTTGGAGGGGACTCGGATCTATGGCTACACCTTC	CASSLEGTRIYGYTF
many	TRBD2	TRBV10-3	TRBJ2-1	TGTGCCATCAAACTAGCGGGAGGAGTGGGGTACAATGAGCAGTTCTTC	CAIKLAGGVGYNEQFF
.	.	TRBV20-1	TRBJ1-3	TGCAGTGCTAGGAGACCGGGACTTGGAAACACCACATATTTT	CSARRPGLGNTTYF
.	.	TRBV6-1	TRBJ1-4	TGTGCCAGCAGTAGGGGCCAGGATGGTGAAAAACTGTTTTTT	CASSRGQDGEKLFF